The 15 T cell receptor beta chains presented below share a single source sample, sequenced in a study of OX40 agonist ivuxolimab in advanced cancers. The library was prepared using the immunoSEQ multiplex PCR assay. TCRdb re-hosts the immuneACCESS table, in-frame sequences only. Its copies lack some clones; in the studies checked, an unresolved V gene accounts for under half of them, and the cause for the rest is not known. The sample contains about 86,000 clones, 87% of them found a single time. 1.3% to 1.5% of the sample comes from the top ten. The specimen was CD4+ or CD8+ T cells sorted from blood, collected in a trial of the OX40 agonist ivuxolimab. These receptors were collected from an adult with an advanced solid tumor such as melanoma, head and neck, liver or kidney cancer.

This clone has a single count. V is TRBV27 and J is TRBJ2-7, with TRBD1 identical over 7 bases. Germline V CDR1 and CDR2: MNHEY, SMNVEV (reference sequence). Losses at the gene ends were 3 bases for V and 7 bases for J; bases not matched to a gene: 9. The CDR3 totals 14 residues. The DNA for the CDR3 is TGTGCCAGCAGTTTTAGGGACAGTTCAGTGGAGCAGTACTTC. Its protein product is CASSFRDSSVEQYF.

About this clone itself: Given a much more abundant clone one base away, this may be a read error. The sample carries other DNA sequences with the same CDR3. The CDR3 bases are TGTGCCAGTAGTATAGACAGAGAGAACACTGAAGCTTTCTTT. This gives the protein CASSIDRENTEAFF. The rearrangement uses TRBV19 and TRBJ1-1; no reliable D call. This CDR3 region has 14 residues. V was clipped by 0 bases and J by 1 base, with 6 bases between them. Germline V CDR1 and CDR2: LNHDA, SQIVND (reference sequence). The full variable domain, with the rest looked up from reference TRBV19 and TRBJ1-1, is DGGITQSPKYLFRKEGQNVTLSCEQNLNHDAMYWYRQDPGQGLRLIYYSQIVNDFQKGDIAEGYSVSREKKESFPLTVTSAQKNPTAFYLCASSIDRENTEAFFGQGTRLTVV.

The CDR3 is CASSDRNNQPQHF. The CDR3 nucleotides read TGTGCCAGCAGTGACAGGAACAATCAGCCCCAGCATTTT. The chain carries TRBV6-1 and TRBJ1-5; D unresolved. In germline, CDR1 is MNHNS, CDR2 SASEGT. This CDR3 has 13 residues. V gave up 3 bases and J gave up 3 bases, with 6 bases separating them.

The V gene is TRBV6-5, the J gene TRBJ2-7; 9 positions agree with TRBD1. Trimming cost V 6 bases and J 5 bases; bases outside gene matches: 11. CDR1 is MNHEY and CDR2 is SVGAGI in the germline V gene. The CDR3 totals 15 residues. CDR3 loop: CASRPSGTGSDEQYF. As DNA, the CDR3 is TGTGCCAGCAGACCATCCGGGACAGGGAGCGACGAGCAGTACTTC.

The DNA for the CDR3 is TGTGCCAGCAGCTTGCGGGGACAGGGGCTAGCCTACGAGCAGTACTTC. As protein: CASSLRGQGLAYEQYF. The chain recombines TRBV5-4 with TRBJ2-7; 10 nucleotides agree with TRBD1. The germline V gene encodes CDR1 SGHNT and CDR2 YYREEE (reference sequence). This CDR3 is built from 16 residues. Losses at the gene ends were 1 base for V and 2 bases for J; bases not matched to a gene: 6.

The chain is built from TRBV5-1 and TRBJ1-2; D is perhaps TRBD1 (6 bases). CDR3 size: 13 residues. Trimming removed 4 bases from V and 1 base from J, with 8 bases in between. Germline V CDR1 and CDR2: SGHRS, YFSETQ. The CDR3 sequence is CASSQQGNYGYTF. The CDR3 DNA reads as TGCGCCAGCAGCCAACAGGGTAACTATGGCTACACCTTC.

This clone occurred once. The chain uses TRBV7-9 and TRBJ2-7, with 9 bases that match TRBD1. Trimming at V came to 2 bases and at J to 6 bases, leaving 8 bases not matched to a gene. The CDR3 is 15 residues long. CDR1 is SEHNR, CDR2 FQNEAQ, per germline (reference sequence). The CDR3 nucleotides read TGTGCCAGCAGCTTATCACAGGGGGCTACCAGCGAGCAGTACTTC. This gives the protein CASSLSQGATSEQYF.

The chain has TRBV19 and TRBJ2-2; D not resolved. The V end was cut by 1 base, the J end by 4 bases, with 7 bases between. The CDR3 consists of 14 residues. Germline values: CDR1 LNHDA, CDR2 SQIVND (reference sequence). CDR3 loop: CASSIASGTGELFF. DNA for the CDR3: TGTGCCAGTAGTATAGCCTCGGGCACCGGGGAGCTGTTTTTT.

The chain combines TRBV11-2 with TRBJ2-6; possibly TRBD1 for D (5 bases). V was shortened by 4 bases and J by 1 base, with 8 bases between the two germline ends. This CDR3 has 15 amino acids. CDR1 is SGHAT, CDR2 FQNNGV, per germline. The CDR3 protein is CASSSRVSGANVLTF. DNA for the CDR3: TGTGCCAGCAGCTCCAGGGTATCTGGGGCCAACGTCCTGACTTTC.

The genes are TRBV27 and TRBJ2-2; unclear D gene. The CDR3 loop spans 17 amino acids. The ends were cut back, 5 bases at V and 6 bases at J, with 22 bases in the middle. CDR1 is MNHEY and CDR2 is SMNVEV in the germline V gene (reference sequence). CDR3: CASSSRLGAARAGELFF. The CDR3 DNA is TGTGCCAGCAGTAGCCGCCTCGGTGCCGCCAGAGCCGGGGAGCTGTTTTTT.

This clone was counted a few times. The genes are TRBV5-4 and TRBJ1-2; TRBD1 might be the D (6 bases). Germline V CDR1 and CDR2: SGHNT, YYREEE (reference sequence). The CDR3 runs 15 residues. Trimming shortened V by 3 bases and J by 8 bases, and 20 bases separated the two germline ends. The CDR3 DNA is TGTGCCAGCAGCTCGAGTGGGGGGGCGAGGTGGGGCTACACCTTC. It yields the protein CASSSSGGARWGYTF.

This clone has just one count. The chain employs TRBV28 and TRBJ2-7; D may correspond to TRBD1 or TRBD2 (5 bases each). CDR3 length equals 12 residues. The germline V and J ends were trimmed by 8 bases and 2 bases, with 10 bases remaining between them. CDR1 is MDHEN, CDR2 SYDVKM, per germline. The CDR3 nucleotides are TGTGCCAGCCGGGACGGTGCCTACGAGCAGTACTTC. Translation: CASRDGAYEQYF.

This rearrangement joins TRBV5-6 to TRBJ2-7; TRBD1 matches 8 bases. The CDR3 runs to 16 residues. CDR1 is SGHDT, CDR2 YYEEEE, per germline. V trimming: 1 base; J trimming: 5 bases; junction bases outside the gene matches: 11. The CDR3 DNA follows: TGTGCCAGCAGCTTGTCCCTAGGGACAGGCAGTCACGAGCAGTACTTC. Its translation is CASSLSLGTGSHEQYF.

The rearrangement links TRBV5-1 to TRBJ1-5; maybe TRBD1 (5 bases). The germline V gene encodes CDR1 SGHRS and CDR2 YFSETQ. This CDR3 contains 14 residues. Trimming left V 7 bases short and J 2 bases short, with 13 bases between. The CDR3 nucleotides are TGCGCCAGCCTGGGACGGAGAGGCAATCAGCCCCAGCATTTT. Translating it yields CASLGRRGNQPQHF.

The chain joins TRBV15 to TRBJ2-1; D possibly corresponds to TRBD2 (6 bases). The CDR3 consists of 15 residues. Between the trimmed V and J ends, which lost 9 bases and 3 bases, there was a span of 18 bases. Germline assignment: CDR1 LNHNV and CDR2 YYDKDF (reference sequence). The CDR3 sequence: CATTPGSFDYNEQFF. CDR3 DNA: TGTGCCACTACCCCCGGGAGCTTTGACTACAATGAGCAGTTCTTC.